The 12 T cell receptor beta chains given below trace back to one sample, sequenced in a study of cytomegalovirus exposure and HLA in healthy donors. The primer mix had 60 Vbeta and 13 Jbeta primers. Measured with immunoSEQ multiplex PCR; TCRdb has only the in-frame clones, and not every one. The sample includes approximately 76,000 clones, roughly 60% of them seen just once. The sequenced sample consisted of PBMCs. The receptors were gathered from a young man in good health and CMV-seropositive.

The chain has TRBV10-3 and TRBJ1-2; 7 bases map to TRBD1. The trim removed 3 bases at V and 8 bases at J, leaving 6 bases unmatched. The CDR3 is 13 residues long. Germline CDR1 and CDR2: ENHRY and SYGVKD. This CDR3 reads CAISEMEGAGYTF. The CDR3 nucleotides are TGTGCCATCAGTGAAATGGAGGGGGCAGGCTACACCTTC.

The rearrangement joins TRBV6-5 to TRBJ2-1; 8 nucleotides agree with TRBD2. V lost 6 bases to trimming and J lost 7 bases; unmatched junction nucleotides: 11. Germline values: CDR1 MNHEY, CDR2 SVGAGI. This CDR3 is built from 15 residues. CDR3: CASSETSGPINEQFF. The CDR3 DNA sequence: TGTGCCAGCAGCGAAACTAGCGGCCCTATTAATGAGCAGTTCTTC.

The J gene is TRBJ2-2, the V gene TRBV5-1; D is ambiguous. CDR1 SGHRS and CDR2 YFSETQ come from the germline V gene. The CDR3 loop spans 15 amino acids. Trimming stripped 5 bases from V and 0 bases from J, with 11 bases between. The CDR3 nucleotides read TGCGCCAGCAGTTTCGACACACCGAACACCGGGGAGCTGTTTTTT. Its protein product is CASSFDTPNTGELFF. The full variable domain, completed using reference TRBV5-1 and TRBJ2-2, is KAGVTQTPRYLIKTRGQQVTLSCSPISGHRSVSWYQQTPGQGLQFLFEYFSETQRNKGNFPGRFSGRQFSNSRSEMNVSTLELGDSALYLCASSFDTPNTGELFFGEGSRLTVL.

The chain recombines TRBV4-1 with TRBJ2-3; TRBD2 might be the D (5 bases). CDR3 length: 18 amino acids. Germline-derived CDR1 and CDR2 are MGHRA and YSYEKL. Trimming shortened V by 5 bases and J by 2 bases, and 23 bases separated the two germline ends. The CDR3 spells CASSEGGIKDSITDTQYF. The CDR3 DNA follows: TGCGCCAGCAGCGAAGGCGGTATTAAGGACTCCATCACAGATACGCAGTATTTT.

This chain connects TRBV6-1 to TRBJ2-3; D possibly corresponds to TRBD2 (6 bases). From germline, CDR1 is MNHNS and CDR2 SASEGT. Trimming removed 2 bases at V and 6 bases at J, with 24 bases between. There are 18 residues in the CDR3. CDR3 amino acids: CASSERIRTIQVRDTQYF. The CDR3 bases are TGTGCCAGCAGTGAACGAATTAGGACTATTCAGGTCCGTGATACGCAGTATTTT.

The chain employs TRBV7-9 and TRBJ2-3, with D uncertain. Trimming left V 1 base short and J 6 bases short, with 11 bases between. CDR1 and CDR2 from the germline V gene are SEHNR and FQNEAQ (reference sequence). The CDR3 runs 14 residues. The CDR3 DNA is TGTGCCAGCAGCTTAGGGGTAGACTCCGATACGCAGTATTTT. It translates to CASSLGVDSDTQYF.

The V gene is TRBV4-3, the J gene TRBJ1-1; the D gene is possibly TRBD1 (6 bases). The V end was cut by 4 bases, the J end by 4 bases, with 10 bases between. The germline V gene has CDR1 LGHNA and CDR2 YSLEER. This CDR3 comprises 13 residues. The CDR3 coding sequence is TGCGCCAGCAGCCCCCGGACAGCCACTGAAGCTTTCTTT. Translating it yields CASSPRTATEAFF.

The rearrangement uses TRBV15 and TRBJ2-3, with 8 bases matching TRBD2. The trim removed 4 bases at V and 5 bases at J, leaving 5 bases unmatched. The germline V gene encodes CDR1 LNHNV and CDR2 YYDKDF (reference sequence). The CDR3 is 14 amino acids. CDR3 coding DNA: TGTGCCACCAGCACTAGCGGGTGGGTAGATACGCAGTATTTT. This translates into CATSTSGWVDTQYF.

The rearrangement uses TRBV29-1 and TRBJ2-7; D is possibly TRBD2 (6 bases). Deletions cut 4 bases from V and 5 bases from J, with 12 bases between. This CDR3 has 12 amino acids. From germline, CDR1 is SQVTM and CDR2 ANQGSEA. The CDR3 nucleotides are TGCAGCGTTGGGGCAGGGAGGCACGAGCAGTACTTC. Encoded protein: CSVGAGRHEQYF.

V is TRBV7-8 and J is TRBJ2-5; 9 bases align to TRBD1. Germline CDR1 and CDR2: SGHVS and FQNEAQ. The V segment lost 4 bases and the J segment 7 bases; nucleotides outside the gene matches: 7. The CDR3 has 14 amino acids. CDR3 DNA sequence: TGTGCCAGCAGCTCTGACAGGGGGATTGTGACCCAGTACTTC. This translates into CASSSDRGIVTQYF.

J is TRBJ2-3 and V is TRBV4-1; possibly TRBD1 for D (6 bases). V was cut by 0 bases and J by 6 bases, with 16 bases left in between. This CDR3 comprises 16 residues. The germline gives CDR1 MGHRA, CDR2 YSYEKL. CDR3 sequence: CASSQDTAGVKDTQYF. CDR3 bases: TGCGCCAGCAGCCAAGATACGGCAGGGGTTAAGGATACGCAGTATTTT.

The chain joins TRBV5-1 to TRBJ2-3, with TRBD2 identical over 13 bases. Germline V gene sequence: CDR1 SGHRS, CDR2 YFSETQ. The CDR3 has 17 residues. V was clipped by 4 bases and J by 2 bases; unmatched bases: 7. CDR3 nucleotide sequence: TGCGCCAGCAGCGCCTGGACTAGCGGGGGACTCACAGATACGCAGTATTTT. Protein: CASSAWTSGGLTDTQYF.